This TCR beta chain was sequenced for a study of blood T cell repertoires in COVID-19. Study in general: T cells, B-cell-depleted T cells, or PBMCs provided the cDNA or gDNA that served as material.

V lost 5 bases to trimming and J lost 0 bases, with 14 bases between them. Germline values: CDR1 MDHEN, CDR2 SYDVKM. This CDR3 has 15 amino acids. Per the original data handling: How many nucleated cells were present was estimated from reference gene primer amplification. Clones were sequenced by immunoSEQ multiplex PCR, and TCRdb holds only the in-frame ones, with some missing. The V and J calls and clone size come from that table; D and trimming were worked out from the DNA. The sample lists 400,000 to 500,000 clones, 86% seen once, with roughly 1.4% in the top ten. The rearrangement links TRBV28 to TRBJ2-7; a possible D gene is TRBD1 (6 bases). The source of this sequence is a woman aged 30 to 39 with active or convalescent COVID-19. Material for sequencing was peripheral blood. DNA of the CDR3: TGTGCCAGCAGTCCCGGACAGTTAGGCTCCTACGAGCAGTACTTC. Its translation is CASSPGQLGSYEQYF. Complete variable domain (other parts from reference TRBV28 and TRBJ2-7): DVKVTQSSRYLVKRTGEKVFLECVQDMDHENMFWYRQDPGLGLRLIYFSYDVKMKEKGDIPEGYSVSREKKERFSLILESASTNQTSMYLCASSPGQLGSYEQYFGPGTRLTVT.